A selection of T cell receptor beta chains follows, all from one sample in a study of blood T cell repertoires in COVID-19. Method: immunoSEQ multiplex PCR; TCRdb's copy keeps in-frame clones and lacks some. The sample records roughly 80,000 clones, almost 85% being singletons. The specimen was peripheral blood. The receptors come from a human donor in a cohort sampled during active COVID-19. Both conserved end residues are part of each CDR3. The D gene is left open where the match is weak. A row's size may be missing; if present it is once, few, many or a size class.

V	size	D	J	CDR3	DNA
TRBV3-1/TRBV3-2	NA	NA	TRBJ1-6	CASSQELAFYNSPLHF	TGTGCCAGCAGCCAAGAATTAGCTTTTTATAATTCACCCCTCCACTTT
TRBV7-2	NA	NA	TRBJ2-7	CASSLAQGTNEQYF	TGTGCCAGCAGCTTAGCACAGGGTACGAACGAGCAGTACTTC
TRBV27	NA	NA	TRBJ1-2	CASSLKGGYGYTF	TGTGCCAGCAGTTTAAAGGGGGGGTATGGCTACACCTTC
TRBV3-1/TRBV3-2	NA	NA	TRBJ1-1	CASSQGGRRTTEAFF	TGTGCCAGCAGCCAAGGGGGGCGGCGAACTACTGAAGCTTTCTTT
TRBV27	NA	NA	TRBJ2-7	CASSSGFNEQYF	TGTGCCAGCAGTTCAGGGTTTAACGAGCAGTACTTC
TRBV7-2	NA	NA	TRBJ2-7	CASSLNQGGAPYF	TGTGCCAGCAGCTTAAACCAAGGGGGAGCCCCGTACTTC
TRBV15	few	TRBD2	TRBJ2-6	CATSGGVAGANVLTF	TGTGCCACCAGCGGGGGGGTGGCTGGGGCCAACGTCCTGACTTTC
TRBV2	few	TRBD2	TRBJ2-1	CASRNPGTRHFYNEQFF	TGTGCCAGCAGGAACCCAGGGACTAGGCACTTCTACAATGAGCAGTTCTTC
TRBV5-1	NA	TRBD1	TRBJ2-7	CASSPGTGGAGEQYF	TGCGCCAGCAGCCCTGGGACAGGGGGTGCCGGGGAGCAGTACTTC
TRBV5-1	NA	NA	TRBJ1-1	CASSLDGVNTEAFF	TGCGCCAGCAGCTTGGATGGAGTGAACACTGAAGCTTTCTTT
TRBV9	NA	NA	TRBJ1-4	CASSVGGGAANEKLFF	TGTGCCAGCAGCGTAGGAGGAGGGGCAGCTAATGAAAAACTGTTTTTT
TRBV15	NA	NA	TRBJ1-2	CATSRRGPYGYTF	TGTGCCACCAGCAGACGTGGGCCCTATGGCTACACCTTC
TRBV2	NA	NA	TRBJ1-6	CASSESSPLHF	TGTGCCAGCAGTGAGAGTTCACCCCTCCACTTT
TRBV4-1	NA	NA	TRBJ2-1	CASSPRNFVGDEQFF	TGCGCCAGCAGCCCCAGGAACTTCGTCGGGGATGAGCAGTTCTTC
TRBV27	NA	TRBD2	TRBJ2-5	CASSFGVGLAEETQYF	TGTGCCAGCAGTTTTGGGGTTGGACTAGCGGAAGAGACCCAGTACTTC
TRBV5-6	NA	NA	TRBJ1-2	CASSLGGRAYGYTF	TGTGCCAGCAGCTTGGGGGGGCGGGCCTATGGCTACACCTTC
TRBV15	once	NA	TRBJ2-1	CATSITEADGYNEQFF	TGTGCCACCAGCATAACCGAAGCGGACGGGTACAATGAGCAGTTCTTC
TRBV19	NA	NA	TRBJ2-2	CASSTGRFRIAGELFF	TGTGCCAGTAGTACAGGCAGGTTTCGAATAGCCGGGGAGCTGTTTTTT
TRBV28	few	NA	TRBJ2-6	CASSSSGVLLSGANVLTF	TGTGCCAGCAGTTCATCCGGGGTTTTACTCTCTGGGGCCAACGTCCTGACTTTC
TRBV10-3	NA	NA	TRBJ2-3	CAITSSEEGNTQYF	TGTGCCATCACCTCTAGCGAAGAGGGAAATACGCAGTATTTT
TRBV29-1	NA	NA	TRBJ2-7	CSVIQPTVDEQYF	TGCAGCGTCATACAGCCGACAGTGGACGAGCAGTACTTC
TRBV7-7	NA	NA	TRBJ2-1	CASSLETGWGNEQFF	TGTGCTAGCAGCTTAGAAACAGGGTGGGGCAATGAGCAGTTCTTC
TRBV7-2	once	NA	TRBJ2-1	CASSLGSGSEQFF	TGTGCCAGCAGCTTAGGGTCTGGCTCCGAGCAGTTCTTC
TRBV28	NA	NA	TRBJ1-4	CASMDSLVNEKLFF	TGTGCCAGCATGGACAGTCTTGTTAATGAAAAACTGTTTTTT
TRBV4-1	few	NA	TRBJ2-7	CASSQGPGYEQYF	TGCGCCAGCAGCCAAGGTCCGGGGTACGAGCAGTACTTC
TRBV15	NA	NA	TRBJ2-1	CATSRDVGGNEQFF	TGTGCCACCAGCAGAGATGTGGGGGGCAATGAGCAGTTCTTC
TRBV5-1	NA	TRBD1	TRBJ2-1	CASSLEGQGAGEQFF	TGCGCCAGCAGCTTGGAGGGACAGGGGGCTGGTGAGCAGTTCTTC
TRBV19	NA	NA	TRBJ1-4	CASSRTLDSGYEKLFF	TGTGCCAGTAGTCGCACTTTGGACAGTGGGTATGAAAAACTGTTTTTT
TRBV7-2	NA	TRBD1	TRBJ1-6	CASKGAWSYNSPLHF	TGTGCCAGTAAGGGGGCCTGGAGCTATAATTCACCCCTCCACTTT
TRBV29-1	few	TRBD2	TRBJ2-1	CSVEDIRLAVEQFF	TGCAGCGTTGAAGATATAAGACTAGCGGTTGAGCAGTTCTTC
TRBV4-1	few	NA	TRBJ2-7	CASSHAQGYEQYF	TGCGCCAGCAGCCATGCTCAGGGCTACGAGCAGTACTTC
TRBV28	NA	NA	TRBJ2-7	CASSRGGYYEQYF	TGTGCCAGCAGTCGTGGAGGGTACTACGAGCAGTACTTC
TRBV7-9	NA	NA	TRBJ2-2	CASPDTPHTPANTGELFF	TGTGCCAGCCCCGATACCCCTCACACCCCAGCGAACACCGGGGAGCTGTTTTTT
TRBV11-3	NA	NA	TRBJ1-5	CASSHGHYSNQPQHF	TGTGCCAGCAGCCACGGACACTATAGCAATCAGCCCCAGCATTTT
TRBV6-6	NA	TRBD1	TRBJ1-5	CASSRTGDSNQPQHF	TGTGCCAGCAGTCGGACAGGGGATAGCAATCAGCCCCAGCATTTT
TRBV3-1/TRBV3-2	NA	NA	TRBJ2-1	CASSHRGAGSEQFF	TGTGCCAGCAGCCACCGGGGGGCGGGGAGTGAGCAGTTCTTC
TRBV5-4	NA	NA	TRBJ1-2	CASREGISDSYGYTF	TGTGCCAGCAGGGAAGGGATCAGCGACAGCTATGGCTACACCTTC
TRBV5-1	NA	TRBD1	TRBJ2-1	CASSLRGQGSDEQFF	TGCGCCAGCAGCTTGAGGGGACAGGGGTCGGATGAGCAGTTCTTC
TRBV3-1/TRBV3-2	few	NA	TRBJ2-7	CASSQAGESYEQYF	TGTGCCAGCAGCCAAGCGGGGGAGTCCTACGAGCAGTACTTC
TRBV6-5	NA	TRBD1	TRBJ1-3	CASSSTGTGAGNTIYF	TGTGCCAGCAGTTCTACCGGGACAGGGGCTGGAAACACCATATATTTT
TRBV5-4	NA	TRBD1	TRBJ1-1	CASSLSKTGGGTEAFF	TGTGCCAGCAGCTTGTCCAAGACAGGGGGAGGCACTGAAGCTTTCTTT
TRBV4-1	NA	NA	TRBJ2-7	CASSQVGVSYEQYF	TGCGCCAGCAGCCAAGTCGGGGTCTCCTACGAGCAGTACTTC
TRBV7-9	few	NA	TRBJ1-1	CASSPVFPGMNTEAFF	TGTGCCAGCAGCCCAGTTTTTCCGGGGATGAACACTGAAGCTTTCTTT
TRBV2	NA	TRBD1	TRBJ1-5	CASSGSRGSNQPQHF	TGTGCCAGCAGTGGCAGCAGGGGGAGCAATCAGCCCCAGCATTTT
TRBV6-2/TRBV6-3	few	TRBD1	TRBJ1-5	CASSYTTGGFQPQHF	TGTGCCAGCAGCTATACCACAGGGGGCTTTCAGCCCCAGCATTTT
TRBV19	NA	NA	TRBJ2-1	CASSISGRREEFF	TGTGCCAGTAGTATTTCTGGTCGAAGAGAGGAGTTCTTC
TRBV10-3	NA	NA	TRBJ1-5	CAISESGGVGNQPQHF	TGTGCCATCAGTGAGTCGGGGGGAGTCGGCAATCAGCCCCAGCATTTT
TRBV7-2	NA	NA	TRBJ2-1	CASSGASYNEQFF	TGTGCCAGCAGCGGTGCGTCCTACAATGAGCAGTTCTTC
TRBV10-3	once	NA	TRBJ1-3	CAISDGESSGNTIYF	TGTGCCATCAGTGATGGGGAGAGCTCTGGAAACACCATATATTTT
TRBV5-1	NA	NA	TRBJ1-4	CASTGDPTNEKLFF	TGCGCCAGCACAGGGGATCCAACTAATGAAAAACTGTTTTTT
TRBV28	once	TRBD2	TRBJ2-3	CASSSLAGADTDTQYF	TGTGCCAGCAGTTCTCTAGCGGGGGCCGACACAGATACGCAGTATTTT
TRBV3-1/TRBV3-2	NA	TRBD2	TRBJ2-7	CASSQGGLAGEWSYEQYF	TGTGCCAGCAGCCAAGGGGGACTAGCGGGGGAATGGTCCTACGAGCAGTACTTC
TRBV28	NA	NA	TRBJ1-2	CASSRDIYGYTF	TGTGCCAGCAGTAGGGACATCTATGGCTACACCTTC